The 21 T cell receptor beta chains below were found in one sample sequenced in a study of neoadjuvant nivolumab and ipilimumab in lung cancer. Method: immunoSEQ multiplex PCR; TCRdb's copy keeps in-frame clones and lacks some. The table shows some 20,000 clones, with 79% occurring only once. The input for sequencing was tumor tissue, taken after neoadjuvant nivolumab, alone or with ipilimumab, at or shortly before surgery. The receptors originated from an adult with non-small cell lung cancer.

This chain uses TRBV9 with TRBJ2-3, with 13 bases fitting TRBD2. Germline V CDR1 and CDR2: SGDLS, YYNGEE. J was trimmed by 2 bases and V by 4 bases; bases with no gene match: 7. The CDR3 runs 17 residues. CDR3 nucleotides: TGTGCCAGCAGCTCAGGACTAGCGGGGGTTTTCACAGATACGCAGTATTTT. Translated, it gives CASSSGLAGVFTDTQYF.

The genes are TRBV5-1 and TRBJ2-7; D is possibly TRBD1 or TRBD2 (5 bases each). The length of the CDR3 is 14 residues. CDR1 and CDR2 from the germline V gene are SGHRS and YFSETQ. The V end was cut by 0 bases, the J end by 6 bases, with 13 bases between. In DNA, the CDR3 is TGCGCCAGCAGCTTGGACGGGGCAGGGTTCGAGCAGTACTTC. It specifies CASSLDGAGFEQYF.

The chain links TRBV5-4 to TRBJ2-2; 7 nucleotides agree with TRBD2. The V and J ends lost 0 bases and 0 bases, in that order; junction bases with no gene match: 5. This CDR3 spans 17 amino acids. CDR1 and CDR2 (germline): SGHNT, YYREEE (reference sequence). The CDR3 nucleotides are TGTGCCAGCAGCTTGGGTTTAGCGGGTGCGAACACCGGGGAGCTGTTTTTT. Translation gives CASSLGLAGANTGELFF.

This chain's CDR3 is CASSVGGSGGYEQYF. The CDR3, as DNA: TGTGCCAGCAGCGTAGGCGGCAGCGGAGGGTACGAGCAGTACTTC. This chain uses TRBV9 with TRBJ2-7, with a possible D match to TRBD2 (6 bases). Deletions cut 0 bases from V and 4 bases from J, with 14 bases between. This CDR3 region has 15 residues. CDR1 is SGDLS and CDR2 is YYNGEE in the germline V gene.

This clone was seen more than once but under ten times. The V gene is TRBV4-3, the J gene TRBJ1-2; tentatively, D is TRBD1 (5 bases). Germline assignment: CDR1 LGHNA and CDR2 YSLEER. The CDR3 consists of 12 residues. Trimming took 6 bases from V and 5 from J, leaving 10 bases between them. CDR3 nucleotide sequence: TGCGCCAGCAGGGGGGGGAATTATGGCTACACCTTC. It encodes CASRGGNYGYTF.

This chain connects TRBV6-5 to TRBJ2-6; unclear D gene. Between the trimmed V and J ends, which lost 5 bases and 0 bases, there was a span of 8 bases. Germline V gene data show CDR1 as MNHEY and CDR2 as SVGAGI. The CDR3 is 15 residues long. CDR3 in DNA: TGTGCCAGCAGTCTCGACAACTCTGGGGCCAACGTCCTGACTTTC. The encoded protein is CASSLDNSGANVLTF.

The rearrangement joins TRBV18 to TRBJ1-4; no reliable D call. Trimming stripped 1 base from V and 3 bases from J, with 3 bases between. The CDR3 runs 13 residues. Germline V gives CDR1 KGHSH, CDR2 LQKENI. CDR3 region: CASSPHPNEKLFF. CDR3 nucleotides: TGTGCCAGCTCACCACACCCTAATGAAAAACTGTTTTTT.

The chain recombines TRBV5-1 with TRBJ2-5, with D unclear. Germline lookup yields CDR1 SGHRS and CDR2 YFSETQ. V was shortened by 4 bases and J by 3 bases, with 10 bases between the two germline ends. The CDR3 spans 13 residues. The chain's CDR3 is CASSATVEETQYF. DNA for the CDR3: TGCGCCAGCAGCGCGACCGTGGAAGAGACCCAGTACTTC.

This clone has a handful of counts. The chain joins TRBV5-8 to TRBJ1-2, with D uncertain. Germline lookup yields CDR1 SGHTS and CDR2 YDEGEE. The CDR3 totals 14 residues. V was pared by 0 bases and J by 4 bases, with 10 bases between. As DNA, the CDR3 is TGTGCCAGCAGCTTGGAGGCGGTCAGCTATGGCTACACCTTC. Translation: CASSLEAVSYGYTF.

This sequence joins TRBV5-4 and TRBJ2-3, with a weak D call TRBD1 (5 bases). The CDR3 is made up of 13 amino acids. Trimming took off 6 bases at V and 2 bases at J, with 10 bases between the two ends. The germline V gene has CDR1 SGHNT and CDR2 YYREEE (reference sequence). The CDR3 sequence is CASKGLNTDTQYF. Written as DNA, the CDR3 is TGTGCCAGCAAGGGGCTCAACACAGATACGCAGTATTTT.

J is TRBJ1-2 and V is TRBV30, with 8 bases that match TRBD1. J lost 4 bases, V lost 3 bases, and 7 bases had no gene match. CDR3 length: 14 amino acids. Per germline, CDR1 GTSNPN and CDR2 SVGIG (reference sequence). The CDR3 region is CAWRRDRQTYGYTF. The CDR3 DNA sequence: TGTGCCTGGAGACGGGACAGGCAGACCTATGGCTACACCTTC.

The CDR3 DNA reads TGCGCCAGCAGAAGGATGCTGAACACTGAAGCTTTCTTT. Translated: CASRRMLNTEAFF. V gene TRBV5-1 combines with J gene TRBJ1-1; no clear D. The CDR3 covers 13 residues. Trimming left V 5 bases short and J 0 bases short, with 8 bases between. From germline, CDR1 is SGHRS and CDR2 YFSETQ.

Note on this clone: This same CDR3 is encoded by further DNA sequences in the sample. CDR3 loop: CASSPGRDEKLFF. CDR3 sequence (DNA): TGTGCCAGCTCACCGGGCAGGGACGAAAAACTGTTTTTT. The chain uses TRBV18 and TRBJ1-4; D possibly corresponds to TRBD1 (5 bases). V gave up 3 bases and J gave up 8 bases, with 10 bases separating them. Germline V gives CDR1 KGHSH, CDR2 LQKENI. The CDR3 consists of 13 residues. Variable domain in full (rest from reference TRBV18 and TRBJ1-4): NAGVMQNPRHLVRRRGQEARLRCSPMKGHSHVYWYRQLPEEGLKFMVYLQKENIIDESGMPKERFSAEFPKEGPSILRIQQVVRGDSAAYFCASSPGRDEKLFFGSGTQLSVL.

There are a few counts of this clone. The V and J genes are TRBV10-3 and TRBJ1-2, with D perhaps matching TRBD1 (5 bases). The CDR3 length is 12 residues. Germline V gene lookup returns CDR1 ENHRY and CDR2 SYGVKD. Trimming removed 4 bases from V and 8 bases from J, with 11 bases in between. CDR3 bases: TGTGCCATCAGTGTAGGGGCGGGGGGCTACACCTTC. Translated: CAISVGAGGYTF.

V and J are TRBV6-6 and TRBJ1-1; a weak D match, TRBD1 (6 bases). V was cut by 6 bases and J by 4 bases, with 15 bases left in between. Germline V gene data show CDR1 as MNHNY and CDR2 as SVGAGI (reference sequence). The CDR3 contains 14 residues. CDR3 sequence: CASSAQGWATEAFF. The CDR3 nucleotides are TGTGCCAGCAGCGCCCAGGGGTGGGCCACTGAAGCTTTCTTT.

V gene TRBV5-1 combines with J gene TRBJ2-5; D gene ambiguous. V shed 0 bases and J shed 4 bases, with 7 bases lying between them. Germline CDR1 is SGHRS and CDR2 is YFSETQ. The CDR3 has 13 amino acids. The CDR3 DNA reads TGCGCCAGCAGCTTGGATCCGTCAGAGACCCAGTACTTC. Translated, it gives CASSLDPSETQYF.

This chain links TRBV27 with TRBJ2-2; possibly TRBD1 for D (6 bases). The V gene lost 5 bases and the J gene lost 7 bases, with 11 bases spanning the gap. CDR1 and CDR2 from the germline V gene are MNHEY and SMNVEV (reference sequence). This CDR3 spans 13 amino acids. The CDR3 is CASSLRGDGELFF. Here the CDR3 DNA reads TGTGCCAGCAGTCTCAGGGGAGACGGGGAGCTGTTTTTT.

CDR3 DNA: TGCGCCAGCAGTGAGTCAAGAGTCGGCAGGCTGAGCAATCAGCCCCAGCATTTT. Its protein is CASSESRVGRLSNQPQHF. The chain employs TRBV10-2 and TRBJ1-5; D remains ambiguous. V was clipped by 0 bases and J by 1 base, with 16 bases between them. Looked up from germline, CDR1 is WSHSY and CDR2 is SAAADI. The CDR3 has 18 residues.

The rearrangement uses TRBV29-1 and TRBJ2-5; possible D gene TRBD2, 6 bases. Trimming cost V 5 bases and J 4 bases, with 11 bases left between them. This CDR3 is 12 amino acids long. From germline, CDR1 is SQVTM and CDR2 ANQGSEA. The CDR3 DNA follows: TGCAGCGTTCGGGGGTTCCCAGAGACCCAGTACTTC. It encodes CSVRGFPETQYF. Variable domain in full (rest from reference TRBV29-1 and TRBJ2-5): SAVISQKPSRDICQRGTSLTIQCQVDSQVTMMFWYRQQPGQSLTLIATANQGSEATYESGFVIDKFPISRPNLTFSTLTVSNMSPEDSSIYLCSVRGFPETQYFGPGTRLLVL.

The rearrangement links TRBV7-8 to TRBJ2-5; 12 bases match TRBD2. Trimming removed 7 bases from V and 4 bases from J; junction bases left unmatched: 7. Germline CDR1 is SGHVS and CDR2 is FQNEAQ. The CDR3 contains 15 residues. CDR3 sequence (DNA): TGTGCCAGCACTTCGACTAGCGGGGGCGGAGAGACCCAGTACTTC. Translation gives CASTSTSGGGETQYF.

The chain is built from TRBV5-1 and TRBJ2-3; 10 bases are a match to TRBD2. This CDR3 region has 16 residues. The junction had 16 bases not matched to a gene; V was cut back by 8 bases and J by 7 bases. Germline V gene lookup returns CDR1 SGHRS and CDR2 YFSETQ. The CDR3 sequence: CASKLRTSGILHTQYF. The DNA for the CDR3 is TGCGCCAGTAAGCTCCGAACTAGCGGGATTTTGCATACGCAGTATTTT. The full variable domain, completed using reference TRBV5-1 and TRBJ2-3, is KAGVTQTPRYLIKTRGQQVTLSCSPISGHRSVSWYQQTPGQGLQFLFEYFSETQRNKGNFPGRFSGRQFSNSRSEMNVSTLELGDSALYLCASKLRTSGILHTQYFGPGTRLTVL.